This T cell receptor beta chain was observed in a study of OX40 agonist ivuxolimab in advanced cancers. Study-wide background: Prior anti-PD-1, anti-PD-L1 or anti-CTLA-4 therapy did not bar entry, and 40% to 45% had some.

Generated by immunoSEQ multiplex PCR, the TCRdb table keeps only in-frame clones and is missing some. The sample lists some 14,000 clones, 82% occurring once. Whole-study results and caveats: With doses of 0.1 to 3.0 mg/kg, CD4+ and CD8+ blood T cells had undergone clonal expansion by week 6.

The CDR3 runs 11 residues. The V and J ends lost 8 bases and 6 bases respectively, with 8 bases between them. Germline values: CDR1 MNHNY, CDR2 SVGAGI (reference sequence). On this clone itself: Its cognate antigen is unknown.

The source was CD4+ or CD8+ T cells sorted from blood, collected in a trial of the OX40 agonist ivuxolimab. This TCR came from an adult with an advanced solid tumor such as melanoma, head and neck, liver or kidney cancer. The chain recombines TRBV6-6 with TRBJ2-1; D unclear. The CDR3 reads CASAWTNEQFF. Here the CDR3 DNA reads TGTGCCAGCGCGTGGACCAATGAGCAGTTCTTC.